These T cell receptor beta chains were read from a single sample in a study of T cell responses to AZD1222 COVID-19 vaccine. Clones were sequenced by immunoSEQ multiplex PCR, and TCRdb holds only the in-frame ones, with some missing. Of around 35,000 clones detected, around 88% appear once; the ten largest clones hold approximately 7.3%. The source was peripheral blood, collected on day 0 of AZD1222 vaccination. These receptors originate from an adult in good health. The CDR3 runs from the conserved cysteine through the conserved F or W. Not every row has a clone size; where given, it reads once, few, many or a size class.

V gene	clone size	J gene	CDR3 protein
TRBV5-6	-	TRBJ2-7	CASSKEYEQYF
TRBV7-9	once	TRBJ1-1	CASSGQFVAEAFF
TRBV11-2	-	TRBJ1-1	CASSLRQGANTEAFF
TRBV28	few	TRBJ1-2	CASGGYTF
TRBV5-1	-	TRBJ2-3	CASSSGGLAGTDTQYF
TRBV2	-	TRBJ2-1	CASSERAGQGEQFF
TRBV29-1	-	TRBJ2-7	CSVVTGVDEQYF
TRBV5-1	-	TRBJ2-3	CASSLGLAGRGDTQYF
TRBV28	-	TRBJ1-1	CASSGQVNTEAFF
TRBV7-6	-	TRBJ1-2	CASSFGEGYGYTF
TRBV5-1	-	TRBJ1-1	CASSLGDGKYTEAFF
TRBV11-2	-	TRBJ2-7	CASSLGLADSYEQYF
TRBV19	once	TRBJ2-2	CASSINPSGSRGELFF
TRBV18	-	TRBJ2-1	CASSPSVTTGGEQFF
TRBV9	-	TRBJ1-2	CASSVGAGDYGYTF
TRBV28	-	TRBJ2-2	CASSFGRAAGELFF
TRBV30	few	TRBJ1-2	CAWSQDRHYGYTF
TRBV30	-	TRBJ1-1	CAWTRRSRMGRSRSTEAFF
TRBV5-5	-	TRBJ1-5	CASSLVGNQPQHF
TRBV11-2	-	TRBJ2-7	CASSFAGRSSYEQYF
TRBV24-1	-	TRBJ2-4	CATSETGVEGIQYF
TRBV4-3	-	TRBJ1-1	CASSQARSTEAFF
TRBV5-1	-	TRBJ1-2	CASSFRQPDGYTF
TRBV10-3	-	TRBJ1-2	CAIRTGINHYGYTF
TRBV7-8	-	TRBJ1-5	CASSLGRISNQPQHF
TRBV10-3	few	TRBJ2-2	CAIRALGGNTGELFF
TRBV15	-	TRBJ1-1	CATSRDQRLSQNTEAFF
TRBV7-6	once	TRBJ1-5	CASSLQTGLNQPQHF
TRBV14	-	TRBJ1-1	CASSQGYRAYTEAFF
TRBV6-5	few	TRBJ1-1	CASSSTGGRTEAFF
TRBV6-6	-	TRBJ2-7	CASSNPRQGGYEQYF
TRBV19	-	TRBJ2-3	CASSISRGPDTQYF
TRBV29-1	-	TRBJ1-5	CSVADWEQPQHF
TRBV5-1	-	TRBJ1-3	CASSFTGGEGNTIYF
TRBV13	once	TRBJ1-2	CASSLRGQGVYYGYTF
TRBV12-2	once	TRBJ2-7	CASRSRREQYF
TRBV12-3/TRBV12-4	-	TRBJ1-6	CASRQGQYSPLHF
TRBV5-8	-	TRBJ2-1	CASSHSGRAMNEQFF
TRBV5-1	-	TRBJ2-7	CASSFREGSLREQYF
TRBV7-2	-	TRBJ1-3	CASSLGGVSGNTIYF
TRBV7-2	-	TRBJ1-2	CASSLMGASNNYGYTF
TRBV6-5	-	TRBJ1-6	CASRLTNSPLHF